The 11 T cell receptor beta chains listed next were all sequenced from one sample in a study of T-cell reconstitution after alpha-beta-depleted transplantation in children. Construction of the TCRbeta library involved unique molecular identifiers. In TCRdb, the PCR reads were re-called with MiXCR into one record per CDR3 protein. Found here are approximately 390,000 distinct CDR3 sequences, 11% of them singletons; the top ten hold roughly 5.5%. The input for sequencing was PBMCs from the stem cell graft donor, taken from the stem cell graft. These TCRs come from a human donor who donated a stem cell graft to a child with acute myeloid leukemia.

This clonotype was found many times. This chain links TRBV3-1 with TRBJ2-1, with no clear D. V lost 3 bases and J lost 8, with 17 bases in between. Germline CDR1 reads LGHDT; CDR2 reads YNNKEL (reference sequence). The CDR3 is 15 residues long. The CDR3 reads CASSQNTLPLDEQFF. CDR3 coding DNA: TGTGCCAGCAGCCAGAATACACTGCCACTCGATGAGCAGTTCTTC.

The chain uses TRBV4-1 and TRBJ2-7; D assignment may be TRBD1 or TRBD2 (5 bases each). Germline assignment: CDR1 MGHRA and CDR2 YSYEKL. The length of the CDR3 is 16 residues. V was trimmed by 4 bases and J by 6 bases, leaving 22 bases between them. CDR3 DNA: TGCGCCAGCAGCCGAGCCCTACAATCAGGGACGGGCGAGCAGTACGTC. This translates into CASSRALQSGTGEQYV.

This clonotype was observed a few times. The chain combines TRBV12-3 or TRBV12-4 with TRBJ1-6, with D perhaps matching TRBD1 (5 bases). The CDR3 runs 15 residues. The germline V and J ends were trimmed by 4 bases and 5 bases, with 12 bases remaining between them. In DNA form, the CDR3 reads TGTGCCAGCAGTTGGGGGGGGAGTAATAATTCACCCCTCCACTTT. Protein product: CASSWGGSNNSPLHF.

Ten or more counts support this clonotype. The chain joins TRBV7-9 to TRBJ2-6; D unclear. The V end was cut by 0 bases, the J end by 1 base, with 4 bases between. This CDR3 has 15 residues. Per the germline V gene, CDR1 is SEHNR and CDR2 is FQNEAQ (reference sequence). The CDR3 region has the DNA TGTGCCAGCAGCTTAGCCGGGTCTGGGGCCAACGTCCTGACTTTC. It codes for CASSLAGSGANVLTF.

The chain links TRBV6-5 to TRBJ1-1; 7 nucleotides line up with TRBD1. This CDR3 has 15 residues. The junction had 7 bases not matched to a gene; V was cut back by 4 bases and J by 2 bases. Germline values: CDR1 MNHEY, CDR2 SVGAGI. CDR3 nucleotide sequence: TGTGCCAGCAGTTTCAGCGGACAGGCAAACACTGAAGCTTTCTTT. Translating it yields CASSFSGQANTEAFF.

This clonotype appeared a few times. The gene calls are TRBV5-6 and TRBJ2-3; 13 bases fit TRBD2. The trim removed 2 bases at V and 1 base at J, leaving 10 bases unmatched. CDR1 and CDR2 from the germline V gene are SGHDT and YYEEEE. CDR3 length equals 19 residues. CDR3 sequence reads: CASSFRGYGLAGGTDTQYF. Written as DNA, the CDR3 is TGTGCCAGCAGCTTCAGGGGATACGGACTAGCGGGGGGCACAGATACGCAGTATTTT.

This clonotype was seen more than once but under ten times. The V gene is TRBV12-5, the J gene TRBJ2-5; a possible D gene is TRBD1 (5 bases). Trimming pared 4 bases from V and 2 bases from J, leaving 11 bases between. The CDR3 extends over 14 amino acids. Germline V gene lookup returns CDR1 LGHNT and CDR2 FRNRAP. As DNA, the CDR3 is TGTGCTAGTGGTTCCCCACAGGAACAAGAGACCCAGTACTTC. It is translated as CASGSPQEQETQYF. Drawing the rest from reference TRBV12-5 and TRBJ2-5, the complete variable domain is DARVTQTPRHKVTEMGQEVTMRCQPILGHNTVFWYRQTMMQGLELLAYFRNRAPLDDSGMPKDRFSAEMPDATLATLKIQPSEPRDSAVYFCASGSPQEQETQYFGPGTRLLVL.

This clonotype was seen only a few times. The V and J genes are TRBV20-1 and TRBJ1-2, with D perhaps TRBD1 (5 bases). Germline V gives CDR1 DFQATT, CDR2 SNEGSKA (reference sequence). V gave up 0 bases and J gave up 4 bases, with 12 bases separating them. The CDR3 is made up of 14 amino acids. The CDR3 sequence: CSARDRQGLYGYTF. CDR3 DNA sequence: TGCAGTGCTAGAGATCGCCAGGGTCTCTATGGCTACACCTTC.

In its sample, this clonotype was seen many times. The chain couples TRBV7-8 to TRBJ2-7, with D perhaps matching TRBD1 or TRBD2 (5 bases each). Germline loops: CDR1 SGHVS, CDR2 FQNEAQ. CDR3 length: 14 residues. V lost 5 bases to trimming and J lost 1 base, with 12 bases between them. The CDR3 region is CASSLIGASYEQYF. Here the CDR3 DNA reads TGTGCCAGCAGCCTGATCGGGGCTTCCTACGAGCAGTACTTC. The full variable domain, its missing parts supplied by reference TRBV7-8 and TRBJ2-7, is GAGVSQSPRYKVAKRGQDVALRCDPISGHVSLFWYQQALGQGPEFLTYFQNEAQLDKSGLPSDRFFAERPEGSVSTLKIQRTQQEDSAVYLCASSLIGASYEQYFGPGTRLTVT.

The V and J genes are TRBV9 and TRBJ2-1; 13 bases align to TRBD2. CDR1 and CDR2 (germline): SGDLS, YYNGEE. This CDR3 contains 14 residues. With V trimmed by 5 bases and J by 13 bases, 9 bases remained unmatched. The CDR3 DNA reads TGTGCCAGCAGTCCTACTAGCGGGAGGGCCATACAGTTCTTC. Amino acid sequence: CASSPTSGRAIQFF. Complete variable domain (other parts from reference TRBV9 and TRBJ2-1): DSGVTQTPKHLITATGQRVTLRCSPRSGDLSVYWYQQSLDQGLQFLIQYYNGEERAKGNILERFSAQQFPDLHSELNLSSLELGDSALYFCASSPTSGRAIQFFGPGTRLTVL.

This sequence joins TRBV20-1 and TRBJ2-7; TRBD2 aligns across 7 bases. Trimming took 3 bases from V and 3 from J; bases not matched to a gene: 5. The CDR3 consists of 13 residues. Germline V gene sequence: CDR1 DFQATT, CDR2 SNEGSKA (reference sequence). CDR3 in amino acids: CSARSRGIYEQYF. The CDR3 DNA reads as TGCAGTGCTAGGTCGCGGGGGATCTACGAGCAGTACTTC.